This T cell receptor (beta chain) came from a study of cytomegalovirus exposure and HLA in healthy donors. Study outcomes and limitations: Previously analyzed data showed that most TCR beta V segments were productive at a frequency of about 87% or about 30%. Sequences of the TCR beta chain were said to predict the HLA-A and HLA-B alleles of most subjects accurately.

CDR1 and CDR2 from the germline V gene are MNHEY and SVGAGI. V was trimmed by 6 bases and J by 9 bases, leaving 15 bases between them. The CDR3 sequence is 13 residues long. A multiplex PCR was run with 60 Vbeta primers and 13 Jbeta primers. Some clones are missing from TCRdb's copy, which holds only in-frame ones; the method was immunoSEQ multiplex PCR. The data show roughly 200,000 clones, with 77% seen just once and 2.7% held by the top ten. In regard to this clone: Its antigen is unknown.

The source of this sequence is a woman aged 55 to 70 in good health and CMV-seropositive. Specimen: PBMCs. This sequence joins TRBV6-5 and TRBJ1-5; D perhaps matches TRBD1 (5 bases). CDR3 sequence reads: CASSLSGSGPQHF. The CDR3 DNA sequence: TGTGCCAGCAGCCTTTCAGGGTCTGGGCCCCAGCATTTT.